This passage covers 6 T cell receptor beta chains from one sample sequenced in a study of response to subunit inactivated influenza vaccine. TCRdb analysed the RT-PCR reads with MiXCR anew, one entry per CDR3 protein. The table shows roughly 540,000 distinct CDR3 sequences, with around 21% occurring only once. These data also formed part of another study, on T cells expressing NK-cell markers. That source notes: Making the TCR beta cDNA relied on 5'RACE template switching with UMIs.

The sample was CD4+ T cells sorted from PBMCs, taken 11 to 12 days after vaccination. These receptors all stem from a man between 45 and 60 years old who received an inactivated influenza vaccine.

The CDR3, as DNA: TGCAGTCCTCTAGACAGGGCCACCTCCTCTCCCCAGCATTTT. Its translation is CSPLDRATSSPQHF. The chain combines TRBV20-1 with TRBJ1-5, with 7 positions matching TRBD1. The CDR3 has 14 residues. Germline values: CDR1 DFQATT, CDR2 SNEGSKA (reference sequence). J lost 10 bases, V lost 8 bases, and 17 bases had no gene match.

The J gene is TRBJ2-2, the V gene TRBV6-2 or TRBV6-3; D uncertain. CDR3 length: 12 amino acids. Germline CDR1 reads MNHEY; CDR2 reads SVGEGT. Trimming took off 6 bases at V and 4 bases at J, with 6 bases between the two ends. The CDR3 sequence: CASSWTTGELFF. The CDR3 bases are TGTGCCAGCAGCTGGACCACCGGGGAGCTGTTTTTT.

V is TRBV4-3 and J is TRBJ2-1; 13 bases agree with TRBD2. Germline-derived CDR1 and CDR2 are LGHNA and YSLEER. With V trimmed by 2 bases and J by 5 bases, 6 bases remained unmatched. This CDR3 contains 17 residues. The CDR3 loop is CASSQPLLAGGDNEQFF. Here the CDR3 DNA reads TGCGCCAGCAGCCAACCATTACTAGCGGGGGGGGACAATGAGCAGTTCTTC.

This clonotype has more than one count but fewer than ten. The rearrangement links TRBV2 to TRBJ2-3; tentatively, D is TRBD1 (5 bases). V lost 2 bases and J 3 bases, leaving 18 bases between the germline ends. Germline CDR1 is SNHLY and CDR2 is FYNNEI. This CDR3 has 17 amino acids. The CDR3: CASSETRQGGLTDTQYF. The CDR3 DNA sequence: TGTGCCAGCAGTGAAACCCGCCAGGGTGGATTGACAGATACGCAGTATTTT.

The rearrangement links TRBV10-2 to TRBJ2-2; D is ambiguous. This CDR3 contains 13 residues. Germline loops: CDR1 WSHSY, CDR2 SAAADI. With 8 bases removed from V and 8 bases from J, the gap between germline ends came to 15 bases. The CDR3 region is CASSQSGWGELFF. The CDR3 bases are TGCGCCAGCTCACAGTCAGGCTGGGGGGAGCTGTTTTTT.

The gene calls are TRBV12-3 or TRBV12-4 and TRBJ1-1; no reliable D call. Trimming pared 3 bases from V and 4 bases from J, leaving 12 bases between. This CDR3 contains 14 residues. For the CDR3, the DNA is TGTGCCAGCAGTTTGATAGCTGGGTCCACTGAAGCTTTCTTT. Translated: CASSLIAGSTEAFF.